This TCR beta chain is from a study of T cells in Graves' hyperthyroidism and ophthalmopathy. Germline-derived CDR1 and CDR2 are SGDLS and YYNGEE. CDR3 length equals 17 residues. The V and J ends lost 1 base and 1 base, in that order; junction bases with no gene match: 6. Amplified regions were TCR beta CDR3 sequences from RNA transcripts. Primed by the HTBI set, a first-round RT-PCR was run on the TCR CDR3. TCRdb independently ran MiXCR on the multiplex PCR reads; one entry per CDR3 protein. Of around 270,000 distinct CDR3 sequences in the sample, around 20% were seen once. With regard to this clonotype: What it binds is not known.

The PBMCs were sourced from fresh peripheral blood (about 9.6 ml). General observations from the study: Ophthalmopathy got predicted by the model a median roughly six months before its onset.

What was sequenced was blood. The sequence was obtained from a man in his fifties with Graves' ophthalmopathy. This chain connects TRBV9 to TRBJ2-3; TRBD1 agrees at 10 bases. CDR3 region: CASSVSTGGGGTDTQYF. The CDR3 nucleotides are TGTGCCAGCAGCGTATCGACAGGGGGCGGTGGCACAGATACGCAGTATTTT.